These 6 T cell receptor beta chains originate from one sample sequenced in a study of breast tumors, draining lymph nodes, adjacent tissues. Samples came from axillary lymph nodes draining the breast cancer. TCRdb called the multiplex PCR reads again in MiXCR, with one record for every CDR3 protein. Of approximately 230,000 distinct CDR3 sequences detected, about 34% appear once; the ten largest clones hold 3.6%. Sequencing used axillary lymph node tissue. These receptors were obtained from a female donor with breast cancer. Some clones in this sample may be carry-over from other donors' samples.

This clonotype was observed at least ten times. V gene TRBV2 combines with J gene TRBJ1-1; D not resolved. This CDR3 spans 13 amino acids. V was trimmed by 8 bases and J by 7 bases, leaving 17 bases between them. The germline gives CDR1 SNHLY, CDR2 FYNNEI. CDR3 loop: CASQQREGSEAFF. The CDR3 nucleotides are TGTGCCAGCCAGCAACGAGAGGGCAGTGAAGCTTTCTTT.

On this clonotype itself: A read error is possible here, since a much larger clone lies one base away. CDR3 nucleotide sequence: TGTGCCAGCAGCTTATCCCTGCTTGGTTCACCCCTCCACTTT. Protein: CASSLSLLGSPLHF. J is TRBJ1-6 and V is TRBV11-2; D not resolved. CDR3 length: 14 residues. The V end lost 2 bases, the J end lost 9 bases, and 11 bases lay between the germline ends. Germline CDR1 and CDR2: SGHAT and FQNNGV.

This clonotype has a handful of counts. A much bigger clone sits one base away, suggesting this may be a read error. This sequence joins TRBV7-7 and TRBJ2-5, with TRBD2 as a possible D gene (6 bases). Germline CDR1 and CDR2: SSHAT and FNYEAQ (reference sequence). This CDR3 region has 15 residues. In nucleotides, the CDR3 is TGTGCTAGCAGCCCACGGTTAGCGGCACAAGAGACCCAGCACTTC. This sequence encodes CASSPRLAAQETQHF. The full variable domain, in which reference TRBV7-7 and TRBJ2-5 provide the parts outside the CDR3, is GAGVSQSPRYKVTKRGQDVTLRCDPISSHATLYWYQQALGQGPEFLTYFNYEAQPDKSGLPSDRFSAERPEGSISTLTIQRTEQRDSAMYRCASSPRLAAQETQHFGPGTRLLVL.

This clonotype was seen ten or more times. The chain uses TRBV10-3 and TRBJ2-1, with TRBD2 identical over 10 bases. The CDR3 is 15 residues long. Germline CDR1 is ENHRY and CDR2 is SYGVKD. Germline trimming cut 3 bases from V and 5 bases from J; bases unmatched to any gene: 4. The CDR3: CAISEGLAVNNEQFF. The CDR3 region has the DNA TGTGCCATCAGTGAAGGACTAGCGGTCAACAATGAGCAGTTCTTC.

This chain joins TRBV6-6 and TRBJ2-1, with D tentatively TRBD2 (7 bases). This CDR3 is 14 amino acids long. Trimming shortened V by 2 bases and J by 8 bases, and 13 bases separated the two germline ends. Germline CDR1 and CDR2: MNHNY and SVGAGI (reference sequence). The CDR3 coding sequence is TGTGCCAGCAGTTACGGAGGGGGGGCCGATGAGCAGTTCTTC. Encoded protein: CASSYGGGADEQFF.

This clonotype was seen repeatedly, ten times or more. The J gene is TRBJ2-7, the V gene TRBV7-9; D unclear. Trimming took off 4 bases at V and 2 bases at J, with 9 bases between the two ends. The CDR3 spans 13 residues. Germline V gene lookup returns CDR1 SEHNR and CDR2 FQNEAQ (reference sequence). CDR3 amino acids: CASSSYIAYEQYF. In nucleotides, the CDR3 is TGTGCCAGCAGCTCCTACATAGCCTACGAGCAGTACTTC.